The next 2 T cell receptor beta chains were all read from a single sample in a study of shared clonotypes between healthy human individuals. Profiled with immunoSEQ multiplex PCR; TCRdb holds only in-frame clones, not every one. This sample has fewer than 700,000 clones, with around 76% found just once. The sample comprised PBMCs. These TCRs come from a middle-aged woman in good health. Some clones in this sample may be carry-over from other donors' samples.

The chain combines TRBV7-6 with TRBJ1-5, with 7 bases that match TRBD1. In germline, CDR1 is SGHVS, CDR2 FNYEAQ. Unmatched junction bases numbered 0, after V lost 2 bases and J lost 5 bases. The CDR3 is made up of 13 amino acids. In DNA, the CDR3 is TGTGCCAGCAGCTTACAGGGGGATCAGCCCCAGCATTTT. Translated, it gives CASSLQGDQPQHF.

The chain links TRBV7-8 to TRBJ1-5, with D possibly TRBD1 on 5 matching bases. The CDR3 runs to 15 residues. The V and J ends lost 5 bases and 9 bases respectively, with 20 bases between them. Per the germline V gene, CDR1 is SGHVS and CDR2 is FQNEAQ. This CDR3 is CASSPRRGTGRPQHF. CDR3 nucleotide sequence: TGTGCCAGCAGCCCCCGACGGGGCACAGGTCGGCCCCAGCATTTT.